This T cell receptor beta chain was captured in a study of control samples from healthy donors and cancer patients. Germline CDR1 reads SQVTM; CDR2 reads ANQGSEA. CDR3 size: 14 residues. V was pared by 7 bases and J by 7 bases, with 6 bases of the junction left unmatched. Profiled with immunoSEQ multiplex PCR; TCRdb holds only in-frame clones, not every one. The data show 150,000 to 200,000 clones, approximately 90% seen once. This chain uses TRBV29-1 with TRBJ2-1; 14 positions agree with TRBD2. Material: blood. The TCR comes from a woman under 40 in good health. CDR3 residues: CSGQTSGRGNEQFF. In nucleotides, the CDR3 is TGCAGCGGGCAGACTAGCGGGAGGGGGAATGAGCAGTTCTTC.